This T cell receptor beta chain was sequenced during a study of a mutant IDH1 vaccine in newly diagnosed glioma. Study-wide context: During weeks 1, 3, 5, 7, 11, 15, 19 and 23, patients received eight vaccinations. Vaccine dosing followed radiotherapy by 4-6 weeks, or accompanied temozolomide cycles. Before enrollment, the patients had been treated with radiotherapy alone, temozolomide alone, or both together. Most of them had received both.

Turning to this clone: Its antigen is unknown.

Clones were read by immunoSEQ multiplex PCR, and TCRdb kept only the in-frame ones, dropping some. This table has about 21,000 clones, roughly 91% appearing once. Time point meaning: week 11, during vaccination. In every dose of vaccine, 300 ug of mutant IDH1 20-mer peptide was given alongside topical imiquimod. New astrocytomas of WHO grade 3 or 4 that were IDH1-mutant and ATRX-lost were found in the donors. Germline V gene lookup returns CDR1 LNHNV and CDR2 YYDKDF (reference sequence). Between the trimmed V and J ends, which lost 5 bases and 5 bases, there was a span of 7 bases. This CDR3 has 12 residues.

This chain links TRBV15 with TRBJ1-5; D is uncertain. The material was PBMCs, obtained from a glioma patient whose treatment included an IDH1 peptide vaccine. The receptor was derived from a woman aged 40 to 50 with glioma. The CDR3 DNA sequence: TGTGCCACCAGCGGACGCTATCAGCCCCAGCATTTT. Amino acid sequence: CATSGRYQPQHF.